Listed below are T cell receptor beta chains from one sample, sequenced in a study of T-cell memory formation after mild COVID-19. MiXCR, run by TCRdb on the 5' RACE reads, gives a single entry per CDR3 protein. The table records a few hundred thousand distinct CDR3 sequences, about 15% of them present only once. Sequenced material: PBMCs or a T cell subset sorted from them (not recorded which). Source of these receptors: a man between 18 and 29 years old who had mild COVID-19 (a few samples of this study predate the infection). Cell type and time point are not known. Both conserved end residues are part of each CDR3.

TRBJ1-1	TRBV5-1	14	CASSLIAGDTEAFF
TRBJ2-3	TRBV29-1	14	CSVEDYGGTDTQYF
TRBJ1-5	TRBV4-3	13	CASSERSNQPQHF
TRBJ2-1	TRBV4-1	16	CASSLALTGGYNEQFF
TRBJ1-2	TRBV15	15	CATSRERGQTYGYTF
TRBJ1-6	TRBV18	16	CASSLRLEGWNSPLHF
TRBJ1-2	TRBV6-1	15	CASRAGRQEFHGYTF
TRBJ1-5	TRBV7-2	15	CASSLEKGAWQPQHF
TRBJ1-2	TRBV6-5	16	CASSYSTKPVNYGYTF
TRBJ2-5	TRBV2	15	CASSEALGQQETQYF
TRBJ2-2	TRBV5-1	16	CASSLGTPAHTGELFF
TRBJ2-7	TRBV7-2	14	CASSLATEAYEQYF
TRBJ1-2	TRBV5-1	15	CASSLEGSQGYGYTF
TRBJ2-1	TRBV29-1	11	CSVGRGGEQFF
TRBJ2-7	TRBV5-1	14	CASSPDRGTYEQYF
TRBJ1-5	TRBV7-2	12	CASGLPVQPQHF
TRBJ1-4	TRBV7-9	15	CASQVKGTANEKLFF
TRBJ2-2	TRBV9	15	CASSPQNRATGELFF
TRBJ1-3	TRBV20-1	17	CSARVKTSHISGNTIYF
TRBJ1-1	TRBV12-5	14	CASGLGTGVMEAFF
TRBJ1-1	TRBV12-3/TRBV12-4	15	CASSPRTALNTEAFF
TRBJ2-3	TRBV18	17	CASSQGQRVGNTDTQYF
TRBJ1-1	TRBV4-3	16	CASSQAKGSGNTEAFF
TRBJ1-5	TRBV6-2/TRBV6-3	15	CASTRAGEGNQPQHF
TRBJ1-1	TRBV5-8	14	CASSSTGPGSEAFF
TRBJ2-5	TRBV7-2	14	CASSLGQGPWTQYF
TRBJ2-2	TRBV18	16	CASSPQNSFNTGELFF
TRBJ2-2	TRBV6-2/TRBV6-3	14	CASIPRMNTGELFF
TRBJ1-1	TRBV6-2/TRBV6-3	14	CASSYSAGNTEAFF
TRBJ2-3	TRBV5-1	16	CASSTGTARSTDTQYF
TRBJ2-3	TRBV20-1	13	CSARDGGADTQYF
TRBJ2-5	TRBV11-2	13	CASSLSQVETQYF
TRBJ2-7	TRBV9	14	CASSVEGALDEQYF
TRBJ2-3	TRBV6-2/TRBV6-3	12	CASSPEGGREYF
TRBJ2-2	TRBV5-1	16	CASSDPGGAISGELFF
TRBJ1-2	TRBV11-2	11	CASSGDYGYTF
TRBJ2-3	TRBV25-1	13	CASSARGRDTQYF
TRBJ2-3	TRBV12-3/TRBV12-4	12	CASSLDTNTQYF
TRBJ2-3	TRBV20-1	14	CSASILALTDTQYF